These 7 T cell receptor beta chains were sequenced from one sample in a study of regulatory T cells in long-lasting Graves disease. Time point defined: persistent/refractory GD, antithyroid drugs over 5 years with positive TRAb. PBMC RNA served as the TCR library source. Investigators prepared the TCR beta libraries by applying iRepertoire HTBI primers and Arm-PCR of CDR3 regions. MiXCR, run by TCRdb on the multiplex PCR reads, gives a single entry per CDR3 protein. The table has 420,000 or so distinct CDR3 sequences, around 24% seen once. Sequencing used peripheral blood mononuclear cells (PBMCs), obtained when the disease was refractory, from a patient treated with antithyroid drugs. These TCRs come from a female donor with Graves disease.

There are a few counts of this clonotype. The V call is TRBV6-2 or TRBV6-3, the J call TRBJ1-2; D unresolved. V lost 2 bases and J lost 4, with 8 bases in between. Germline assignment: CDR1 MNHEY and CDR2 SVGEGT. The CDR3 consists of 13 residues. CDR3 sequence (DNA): TGTGCCAGCAGTTACATTTCCGGCTATGGCTACACCTTC. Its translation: CASSYISGYGYTF.

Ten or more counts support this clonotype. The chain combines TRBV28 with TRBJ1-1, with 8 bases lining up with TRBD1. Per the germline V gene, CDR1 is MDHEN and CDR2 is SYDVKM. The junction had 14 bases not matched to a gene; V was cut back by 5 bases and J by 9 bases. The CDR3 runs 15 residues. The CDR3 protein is CASSRTGIELFKAFF. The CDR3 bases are TGTGCCAGCAGTCGGACAGGGATCGAATTGTTTAAAGCTTTCTTT.

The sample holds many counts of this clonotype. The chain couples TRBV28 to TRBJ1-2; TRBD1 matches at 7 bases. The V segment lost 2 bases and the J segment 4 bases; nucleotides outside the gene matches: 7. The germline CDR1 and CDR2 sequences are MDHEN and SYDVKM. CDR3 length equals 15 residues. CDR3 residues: CASSLPDRPSYGYTF. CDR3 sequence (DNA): TGTGCCAGCAGTTTACCGGACAGGCCCTCCTATGGCTACACCTTC.

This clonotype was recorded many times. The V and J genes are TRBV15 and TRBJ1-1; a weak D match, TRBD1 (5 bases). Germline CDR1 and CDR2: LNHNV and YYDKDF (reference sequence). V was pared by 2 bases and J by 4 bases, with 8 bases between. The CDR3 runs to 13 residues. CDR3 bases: TGTGCCACCAGCAGAAATGGGGGCACTGAAGCTTTCTTT. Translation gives CATSRNGGTEAFF.

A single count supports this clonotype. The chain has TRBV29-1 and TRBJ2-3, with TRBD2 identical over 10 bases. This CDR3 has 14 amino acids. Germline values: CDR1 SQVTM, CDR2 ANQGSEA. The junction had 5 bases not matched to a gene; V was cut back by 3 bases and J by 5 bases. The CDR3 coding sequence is TGCAGCGTTGAGCTAGCGGGAGTGGGAGATACGCAGTATTTT. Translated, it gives CSVELAGVGDTQYF.

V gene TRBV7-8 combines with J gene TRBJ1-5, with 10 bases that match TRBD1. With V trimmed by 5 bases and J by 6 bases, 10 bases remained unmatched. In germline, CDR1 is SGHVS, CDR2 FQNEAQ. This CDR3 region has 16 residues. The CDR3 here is CASSPNRDRGGQPQHF. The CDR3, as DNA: TGTGCCAGCAGCCCCAACCGGGACAGGGGCGGTCAGCCCCAGCATTTT.

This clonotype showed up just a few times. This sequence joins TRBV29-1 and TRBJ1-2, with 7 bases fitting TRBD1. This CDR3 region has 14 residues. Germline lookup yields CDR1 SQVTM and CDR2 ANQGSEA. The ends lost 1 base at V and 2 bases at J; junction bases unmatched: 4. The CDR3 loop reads CSVEASQGNYGYTF. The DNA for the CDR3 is TGCAGCGTTGAAGCATCACAGGGGAACTATGGCTACACCTTC.